The rows below give T cell receptor beta chains drawn from one sample of a study of CD8+ T cells in alopecia areata. Only in-frame clones appear in the TCRdb table, and some are missing; sequencing was by immunoSEQ multiplex PCR. This table holds fewer than 350,000 clones, about three fifths found once. The material was CD4+ T cells sorted from blood, obtained at week 24, from a patient treated with tofacitinib. Receptors were obtained from a human donor with alopecia areata. The CDR3 runs from the conserved cysteine through the conserved F or W. The D gene is left open where the match is weak. Clone size is shown for a subset of rows, as once, few, many or a class of expanded clone.

V gene	clone size	J gene	D gene	CDR3 protein	CDR3 DNA
TRBV9	few	TRBJ1-1	NA	CASSVGPLNTEAFF	TGTGCCAGCAGCGTAGGGCCCTTGAACACTGAAGCTTTCTTT
TRBV27	NA	TRBJ2-7	NA	CASSPTSVSYEQYF	TGTGCCAGCAGTCCGACATCGGTCTCCTACGAGCAGTACTTC
TRBV15	NA	TRBJ1-4	NA	CATSRVKGWNEKLFF	TGTGCCACCAGCAGAGTCAAGGGGTGGAATGAAAAACTGTTTTTT
TRBV29-1	NA	TRBJ2-5	NA	CSVGRPRGLKETQYF	TGCAGCGTTGGACGCCCGAGAGGACTGAAAGAGACCCAGTACTTC
TRBV10-3	few	TRBJ2-5	NA	CASSLGGQETQYF	TGTGCCAGCAGCCTTGGAGGCCAAGAGACCCAGTACTTC
TRBV23-1	NA	TRBJ1-1	NA	CASPPDSGYTEAFF	TGCGCCAGCCCTCCTGACAGTGGGTACACTGAAGCTTTCTTT
TRBV29-1	NA	TRBJ2-5	TRBD1	CSVGRGTGREETQYF	TGCAGCGTTGGCCGAGGGACAGGGAGGGAAGAGACCCAGTACTTC
TRBV7-2	NA	TRBJ2-7	NA	CASSTHRASYEQYF	TGTGCCAGCAGCACTCACCGGGCTTCCTACGAGCAGTACTTC
TRBV11-1	NA	TRBJ1-2	NA	CASSEGAEGYTF	TGTGCCAGCAGCGAGGGAGCGGAGGGCTACACCTTC
TRBV6-5	once	TRBJ2-3	NA	CASSVSRSSTDTQYF	TGTGCCAGCAGCGTTAGCCGCTCCTCCACAGATACGCAGTATTTT
TRBV29-1	NA	TRBJ1-2	NA	CSAAQGAHGYTF	TGCAGCGCTGCTCAGGGTGCCCATGGCTACACCTTC
TRBV19	NA	TRBJ2-5	NA	CASSAQAQETQYF	TGTGCCAGTAGTGCCCAGGCCCAAGAGACCCAGTACTTC
TRBV6-5	few	TRBJ2-3	NA	CASSRGTDTQYF	TGTGCCAGCAGCCGGGGCACAGATACGCAGTATTTT
TRBV7-7	few	TRBJ2-5	TRBD2	CASSLSGAETQYF	TGTGCTAGCAGTCTTAGCGGGGCGGAGACCCAGTACTTC
TRBV6-1	NA	TRBJ1-2	NA	CASSPDGTYGYTF	TGTGCCAGCAGCCCCGACGGAACCTATGGCTACACCTTC
TRBV5-4	NA	TRBJ2-1	TRBD2	CASSLVTSGGSSYNEQFF	TGTGCCAGCAGCTTGGTCACTAGCGGGGGGAGCTCCTACAATGAGCAGTTCTTC
TRBV2	few	TRBJ2-7	TRBD1	CASSGGQGYEQYF	TGTGCCAGCAGTGGGGGACAGGGCTACGAGCAGTACTTC
TRBV11-3	once	TRBJ2-7	NA	CASSITRHEQYF	TGTGCCAGCAGTATAACCAGACACGAGCAGTACTTC
TRBV29-1	NA	TRBJ2-5	NA	CSVDLGGETQYF	TGCAGCGTTGATCTAGGAGGGGAGACCCAGTACTTC
TRBV5-1	NA	TRBJ2-2	TRBD1	CASSEDRGDTGELFF	TGCGCCAGCAGCGAGGACAGGGGTGACACCGGGGAGCTGTTTTTT
TRBV27	NA	TRBJ2-1	NA	CASSYSRQRSYNEQFF	TGTGCCAGCAGTTATAGTCGACAGCGCTCCTACAATGAGCAGTTCTTC
TRBV30	NA	TRBJ1-2	TRBD1	CAWEPGQGWDGYTF	TGTGCCTGGGAACCGGGACAGGGGTGGGATGGCTACACCTTC
TRBV18	NA	TRBJ1-2	NA	CASSPALEQGYTF	TGTGCCAGCTCACCGGCCTTGGAACAGGGCTACACCTTC
TRBV25-1	few	TRBJ1-1	NA	CASSDRWRGAFF	TGTGCCAGCAGTGATAGATGGAGGGGAGCTTTCTTT
TRBV4-3	NA	TRBJ2-5	TRBD1	CASSLTGAAEETQYF	TGCGCCAGCAGCCTTACAGGGGCGGCCGAAGAGACCCAGTACTTC
TRBV11-1	few	TRBJ2-1	TRBD2	CASSSRRGAGGTYNEQFF	TGTGCCAGCAGCTCCCGACGGGGCGCGGGGGGGACCTACAATGAGCAGTTCTTC
TRBV29-1	NA	TRBJ2-7	NA	CSVVKAGRSSYEQYF	TGCAGCGTTGTTAAGGCAGGGAGGAGCTCCTACGAGCAGTACTTC
TRBV29-1	few	TRBJ1-1	NA	CSVEDLVLEAFF	TGCAGCGTTGAAGATCTCGTTTTGGAAGCTTTCTTT
TRBV7-9	NA	TRBJ2-2	NA	CASRSEGGELFF	TGTGCCAGCAGATCGGAGGGCGGGGAGCTGTTTTTT
TRBV7-9	NA	TRBJ1-1	NA	CASSLGGLNTEAFF	TGTGCCAGCAGCTTAGGAGGATTGAACACTGAAGCTTTCTTT
TRBV15	NA	TRBJ1-2	TRBD1	CATSREGQGSYGYTF	TGTGCCACCAGCAGAGAGGGACAGGGGAGCTATGGCTACACCTTC
TRBV5-1	NA	TRBJ2-6	TRBD2	CASSLFGGGSGANVLTF	TGCGCCAGCAGCTTGTTCGGGGGAGGGTCTGGGGCCAACGTCCTGACTTTC
TRBV29-1	NA	TRBJ1-3	TRBD1	CSVDSGQGVGNTIYF	TGCAGCGTTGATTCGGGACAGGGGGTTGGAAACACCATATATTTT
TRBV4-1	once	TRBJ1-1	NA	CASSQEGAATEAFF	TGCGCCAGCAGCCAAGAAGGCGCCGCCACTGAAGCTTTCTTT
TRBV5-6	NA	TRBJ1-2	TRBD1	CASSFGGTGAAYGYTF	TGTGCCAGCAGCTTTGGCGGGACAGGGGCCGCCTATGGCTACACCTTC
TRBV11-2	NA	TRBJ2-4	NA	CASSHRFGINIQYF	TGTGCCAGCAGCCACCGTTTCGGGATAAACATTCAGTACTTC
TRBV5-6	NA	TRBJ2-2	TRBD1	CASSWRTGQPGELFF	TGTGCCAGCAGCTGGAGGACAGGTCAACCCGGGGAGCTGTTTTTT
TRBV18	NA	TRBJ2-1	NA	CASSPPAGVTYNEQFF	TGTGCCAGCTCACCACCGGCAGGGGTGACCTACAATGAGCAGTTCTTC
TRBV7-9	NA	TRBJ1-2	TRBD1	CASSLGEGQGTTDYTF	TGTGCCAGCAGCTTAGGAGAGGGACAGGGCACGACGGACTACACCTTC
TRBV2	NA	TRBJ2-5	NA	CASMHGGAVWGETQYF	TGTGCCAGCATGCACGGGGGCGCGGTATGGGGAGAGACCCAGTACTTC
TRBV27	NA	TRBJ2-3	NA	CASSRSPDWGVDTQYF	TGTGCCAGCAGTCGATCACCGGACTGGGGAGTTGATACGCAGTATTTT
TRBV28	NA	TRBJ2-7	NA	CASSLRVGTYEQYF	TGTGCCAGCAGTTTAAGGGTCGGAACCTACGAGCAGTACTTC
TRBV4-1	few	TRBJ2-1	TRBD2	CASSPYMVTSFYNEQFF	TGCGCCAGCAGCCCATACATGGTGACTAGCTTTTACAATGAGCAGTTCTTC
TRBV7-2	NA	TRBJ2-5	NA	CASSLGPGRQETQYF	TGTGCCAGCAGCTTAGGTCCCGGCAGGCAAGAGACCCAGTACTTC
TRBV30	NA	TRBJ2-7	NA	CAWSVLVGQHEQYF	TGTGCCTGGAGTGTACTAGTCGGGCAGCACGAGCAGTACTTC
TRBV30	NA	TRBJ2-5	NA	CAWSVLGGNPQYF	TGTGCCTGGAGTGTACTAGGTGGTAACCCCCAGTACTTC
TRBV9	NA	TRBJ2-2	TRBD2	CASSVASGGRNTGELFF	TGTGCCAGCAGCGTAGCTAGCGGGGGTAGGAACACCGGGGAGCTGTTTTTT
TRBV11-1	few	TRBJ2-1	NA	CASSLDPGNSHNEQFF	TGTGCCAGCAGCTTAGACCCGGGAAACAGCCACAATGAGCAGTTCTTC
TRBV9	NA	TRBJ2-3	NA	CASSARLGAQDTQYF	TGTGCCAGCAGCGCCCGACTAGGAGCACAAGATACGCAGTATTTT
TRBV18	NA	TRBJ1-4	NA	CASSPGAETNEKLFF	TGTGCCAGCTCACCGGGTGCAGAGACTAATGAAAAACTGTTTTTT
TRBV7-3	once	TRBJ2-3	TRBD1	CASSSRTGSTDTQYF	TGTGCCAGCAGCTCTCGGACAGGGAGCACAGATACGCAGTATTTT
TRBV6-5	NA	TRBJ1-1	NA	CASTQGAEAFF	TGTGCCAGCACCCAGGGCGCTGAAGCTTTCTTT